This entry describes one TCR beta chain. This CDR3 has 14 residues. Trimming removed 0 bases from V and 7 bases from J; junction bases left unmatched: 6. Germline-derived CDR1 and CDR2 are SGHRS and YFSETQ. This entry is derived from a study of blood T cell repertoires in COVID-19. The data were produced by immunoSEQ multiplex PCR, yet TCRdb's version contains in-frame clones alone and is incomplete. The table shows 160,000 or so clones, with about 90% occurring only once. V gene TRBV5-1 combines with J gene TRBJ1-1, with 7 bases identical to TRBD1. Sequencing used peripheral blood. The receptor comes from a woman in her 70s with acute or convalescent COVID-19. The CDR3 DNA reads TGCGCCAGCAGCTTGGTCCCACAGGGGTTTGAAGCTTTCTTT. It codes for CASSLVPQGFEAFF.